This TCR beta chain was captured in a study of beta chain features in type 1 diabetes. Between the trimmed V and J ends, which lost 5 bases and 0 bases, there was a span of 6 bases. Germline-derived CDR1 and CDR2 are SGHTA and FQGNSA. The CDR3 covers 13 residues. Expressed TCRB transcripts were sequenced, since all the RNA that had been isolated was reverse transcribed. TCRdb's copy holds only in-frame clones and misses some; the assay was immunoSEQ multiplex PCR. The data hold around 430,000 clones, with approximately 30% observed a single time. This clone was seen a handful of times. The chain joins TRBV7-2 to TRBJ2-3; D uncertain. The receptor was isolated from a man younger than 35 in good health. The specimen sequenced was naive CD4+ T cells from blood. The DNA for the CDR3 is TGTGCCAGCAGCGATACTAGCACAGATACGCAGTATTTT. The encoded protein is CASSDTSTDTQYF.